These T cell receptor beta chains were read from a single sample in a study of OX40 agonist ivuxolimab in advanced cancers. Using immunoSEQ multiplex PCR, the repertoire was profiled, and TCRdb retains in-frame clones only, with some absent. In the table there are about 74,000 clones, 75% to 95% of which are singletons. The sample was CD4+ or CD8+ T cells sorted from blood, taken in a trial of the OX40 agonist ivuxolimab. The receptors shown here come from an adult with an advanced solid tumor such as melanoma, head and neck, liver or kidney cancer. Each CDR3 is given with its conserved first and last residue. D genes are given only for firm matches. Rows give clone size only sometimes, using once, few, many, or a class for an expanded clone.

J | size | D | V | DNA | CDR3
TRBJ1-5 | . | . | TRBV7-8 | TGTGCCAGCAGCACCCCCGGGACGCACAATCAGCCCCAGCATTTT | CASSTPGTHNQPQHF
TRBJ2-3 | . | TRBD1 | TRBV27 | TGTGCCAGCAGTTTTTATCAGGGGGCCAGAGATACGCAGTATTTT | CASSFYQGARDTQYF
TRBJ2-5 | . | TRBD2 | TRBV11-2 | TGTGCCAGCAGCTTAGGGGGACTAGCGGGGCAAGAGACCCAGTACTTC | CASSLGGLAGQETQYF
TRBJ2-7 | . | . | TRBV11-1 | TGTGCCAGCAGCTCCCGAGACGGCGGAGGGTACGAGCAGTACTTC | CASSSRDGGGYEQYF
TRBJ2-5 | . | TRBD2 | TRBV11-2 | TGTGCCAGCAGCACGAGCGGGAGGACAACAGAGACCCAGTACTTC | CASSTSGRTTETQYF
TRBJ1-1 | . | . | TRBV27 | TGTGCCAGCAGTTTCCAAGGGACAACGAACACTGAAGCTTTCTTT | CASSFQGTTNTEAFF
TRBJ2-5 | . | . | TRBV5-6 | TGTGCCAGCAGCCCCCCCGTCGGCAGGGCAGAGACCCAGTACTTC | CASSPPVGRAETQYF
TRBJ2-7 | . | . | TRBV30 | TGTGCCTCAGAAACCCGGGACACAGCCTACGAGCAGTACTTC | CASETRDTAYEQYF
TRBJ2-1 | . | . | TRBV29-1 | TGCAGCGTTGAGGCAGGGGATTTCTACAATGAGCAGTTCTTC | CSVEAGDFYNEQFF
TRBJ2-7 | . | . | TRBV7-8 | TGTGCCAGCAGCTTAGTACAGGGACCCTCCTACGAGCAGTACTTC | CASSLVQGPSYEQYF
TRBJ1-2 | . | . | TRBV2 | TGTGCCAGCAGTGATCAAGGGGCGGGCTATGGCTACACCTTC | CASSDQGAGYGYTF
TRBJ2-3 | . | . | TRBV19 | TGTGCCAGTAGTATATGGGGGAGAGGCACAGATACGCAGTATTTT | CASSIWGRGTDTQYF
TRBJ1-4 | . | TRBD1 | TRBV7-9 | TGTGCCAGCAGCGGCCTGACAGGGATTAATGAAAAACTGTTTTTT | CASSGLTGINEKLFF
TRBJ1-2 | . | . | TRBV7-8 | TGTGCCAGCAGCTTAGCGGGACCACCCAACTATGGCTACACCTTC | CASSLAGPPNYGYTF
TRBJ2-7 | . | TRBD2 | TRBV27 | TGTGCCAGCAGTGTTAGCGGGGGGGCCGGTTGGGAGCAGTACTTC | CASSVSGGAGWEQYF
TRBJ2-1 | . | TRBD2 | TRBV6-5 | TGTGCCAGCAGTTACGGACTAGCGGGAGAAGATGAGCAGTTCTTC | CASSYGLAGEDEQFF
TRBJ1-5 | . | . | TRBV4-3 | TGCGCCAGCAGCCAAGATCGGAAGGGGAATCAGCCCCAGCATTTT | CASSQDRKGNQPQHF
TRBJ2-2 | . | . | TRBV5-5 | TGTGCCAGCAGCTACTACCCGGACAGATCGGACGGGGAGCTGTTTTTT | CASSYYPDRSDGELFF
TRBJ2-2 | . | TRBD2 | TRBV19 | TGTGCCAGTAGTGACCCGACTAGCGGGGTCGGGGAGCTGTTTTTT | CASSDPTSGVGELFF
TRBJ2-2 | . | . | TRBV30 | TGTGCCTGGAGTGATATGACTTCCACCGGGGAGCTGTTTTTT | CAWSDMTSTGELFF
TRBJ2-5 | . | . | TRBV7-6 | TGTGCCAGCAGCATACGGACAGCACCTCAAGAGACCCAGTACTTC | CASSIRTAPQETQYF
TRBJ2-7 | . | . | TRBV27 | TGTGCCAGCAGTTTTGTTGGGGGAGCCCCCTACGAGCAGTACTTC | CASSFVGGAPYEQYF
TRBJ2-7 | once | TRBD1 | TRBV27 | TGTGCCAGCAGCTCAATCGTCAGGGGGTCAGAGCAGTACTTC | CASSSIVRGSEQYF
TRBJ2-2 | few | . | TRBV27 | TGTGCCAGCAGTTTAATGGGCATCCGGGAGCTGTTTTTT | CASSLMGIRELFF
TRBJ2-1 | . | . | TRBV7-9 | TGTGCCAGCAGATTAAGCAGGCAGGGTGGCTACTACAATGAGCAGTTCTTC | CASRLSRQGGYYNEQFF
TRBJ2-1 | . | . | TRBV19 | TGTGCCAGTACTACGGGGACGGGAGTGTACAATGAGCAGTTCTTC | CASTTGTGVYNEQFF
TRBJ2-1 | . | TRBD2 | TRBV4-1 | TGCGCCAGCAGCCAAGTTAGCGGGACGACTGAGCAGTTCTTC | CASSQVSGTTEQFF
TRBJ1-4 | . | . | TRBV4-3 | TGCGCCAGCAGCCACGGGCCGGCCCGGGAAAAACTGTTTTTT | CASSHGPAREKLFF
TRBJ2-7 | . | TRBD2 | TRBV13 | TGTGCCAGCAGTGGGGGGGAGGACGAGCAGTACTTC | CASSGGEDEQYF
TRBJ2-1 | . | TRBD2 | TRBV4-3 | TGCGCCAGCAGCCTTACAGGCGGGGGGGCCCTCTACAATGAGCAGTTCTTC | CASSLTGGGALYNEQFF
TRBJ1-4 | . | . | TRBV5-8 | TGTGCCAGCAGCTTGGATCCGGCAACTAATGAAAAACTGTTTTTT | CASSLDPATNEKLFF
TRBJ1-2 | . | TRBD1 | TRBV30 | TGTGCCTGGAGTTCGACAGGGACGGAATTCTATGGCTACACCTTC | CAWSSTGTEFYGYTF
TRBJ1-1 | . | TRBD1 | TRBV27 | TGTGCCAGCAGTCTACCCGGGACAGGCCCTTCGGAAGTTTTCTTT | CASSLPGTGPSEVFF
TRBJ2-1 | . | TRBD1 | TRBV6-6 | TGTGCCAGCAGCTCAACTTTGGACAGGGTCTACAATGAGCAGTTCTTC | CASSSTLDRVYNEQFF
TRBJ1-1 | . | . | TRBV25-1 | TGTGCCAGCAGTGCCGGGGGTGAAGCTTTCTTT | CASSAGGEAFF
TRBJ1-5 | . | . | TRBV6-1 | TGTGCCAGCAGTTCCCAGGGCCATCAGCCCCAGCATTTT | CASSSQGHQPQHF
TRBJ2-7 | . | TRBD2 | TRBV5-6 | TGTGCCAGCAGCTGGACTAGCGGGAGCGGGTACGAGCAGTACTTC | CASSWTSGSGYEQYF
TRBJ2-1 | . | TRBD2 | TRBV29-1 | TGCAGCGTTGATCCCCCTAGCGGAAGCTTATACAATGAGCAGTTCTTC | CSVDPPSGSLYNEQFF
TRBJ1-6 | . | . | TRBV4-1 | TGCGCCAGCAGCCAAGAACAGGGTATCGATTCACCCCTCCACTTT | CASSQEQGIDSPLHF
TRBJ2-1 | . | . | TRBV4-3 | TGCGCCAGCAGCCCGGCCGTCCTTGCGAATGAGCAGTTCTTC | CASSPAVLANEQFF
TRBJ2-7 | . | . | TRBV19 | TGTGCCAGTAGTTTCCTTCCAGGTGGGGCTTACGAGCAGTACTTC | CASSFLPGGAYEQYF
TRBJ2-1 | . | . | TRBV9 | TGTGCCAGCAGCCCCGAAGGGGGGGCAAATGAGCAGTTCTTC | CASSPEGGANEQFF
TRBJ1-5 | . | . | TRBV15 | TGTGCCACCAGCAGCGTGAGTCCTATCATCCCAGGGAGATCCGATCAGCCCCAGCATTTT | CATSSVSPIIPGRSDQPQHF
TRBJ2-3 | . | . | TRBV19 | TGTGCCAGTAGAGAGGGGGATACGCAGTATTTT | CASREGDTQYF
TRBJ1-6 | . | . | TRBV27 | TGTGCCAGCAGTTTACAGGAGTTGTCACCCCTCCACTTT | CASSLQELSPLHF
TRBJ1-2 | . | TRBD1 | TRBV28 | TGTGCCAGCAGCCGACAGGGTCCCTATGGCTACACCTTC | CASSRQGPYGYTF
TRBJ2-2 | . | . | TRBV16 | TGTGCCAGCAGCCAAAACAGGGATAAGAACACCGGGGAGCTGTTTTTT | CASSQNRDKNTGELFF
TRBJ1-5 | . | . | TRBV19 | TGTGCCAGTAGCTTCAGTGGTAATCAGCCCCAGCATTTT | CASSFSGNQPQHF
TRBJ1-1 | . | . | TRBV15 | TGTGCCACCAGCAGAACTCCCACAGGACTGAACACTGAAGCTTTCTTT | CATSRTPTGLNTEAFF
TRBJ2-7 | . | . | TRBV11-1 | TGTGCCAGCAGCTTACGGGCAGAAACCTCCTACGAGCAGTACTTC | CASSLRAETSYEQYF
TRBJ2-5 | . | TRBD2 | TRBV27 | TGTGCCAGCAGTTTACTAGCGGGAGGGCTGGGGAAAGAGACCCAGTACTTC | CASSLLAGGLGKETQYF
TRBJ1-5 | . | . | TRBV19 | TGTGCCAGTACCCTATTTACAGGGATGGCGAGCAATCAGCCCCAGCATTTT | CASTLFTGMASNQPQHF
TRBJ2-1 | . | . | TRBV4-1 | TGCGCCAGCAGCCCCCGGGCCAACAATGAGCAGTTCTTC | CASSPRANNEQFF
TRBJ1-4 | . | . | TRBV16 | TGTGCCAGCAGCCAATCGCTCTGGGCTGCAACTAATGAAAAACTGTTTTTT | CASSQSLWAATNEKLFF